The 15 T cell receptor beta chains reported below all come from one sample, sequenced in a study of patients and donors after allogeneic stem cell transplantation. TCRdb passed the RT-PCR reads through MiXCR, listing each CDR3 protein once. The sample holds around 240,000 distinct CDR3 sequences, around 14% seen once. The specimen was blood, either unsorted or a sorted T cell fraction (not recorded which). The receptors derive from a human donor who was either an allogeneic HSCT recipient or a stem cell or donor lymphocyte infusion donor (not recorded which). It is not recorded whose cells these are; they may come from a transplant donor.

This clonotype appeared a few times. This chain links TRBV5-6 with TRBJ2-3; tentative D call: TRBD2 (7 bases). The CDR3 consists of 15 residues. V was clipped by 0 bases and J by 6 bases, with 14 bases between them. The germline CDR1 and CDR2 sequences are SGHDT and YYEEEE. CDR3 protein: CASSLVRGGRDTQYF. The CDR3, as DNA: TGTGCCAGCAGCTTGGTGCGCGGGGGCAGGGATACGCAGTATTTT.

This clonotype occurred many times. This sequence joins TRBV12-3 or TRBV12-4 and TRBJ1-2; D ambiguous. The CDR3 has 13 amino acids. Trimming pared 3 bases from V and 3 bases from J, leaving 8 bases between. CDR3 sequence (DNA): TGTGCCAGCAGTTTGGGGAGTGACTATGGCTACACCTTC. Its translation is CASSLGSDYGYTF.

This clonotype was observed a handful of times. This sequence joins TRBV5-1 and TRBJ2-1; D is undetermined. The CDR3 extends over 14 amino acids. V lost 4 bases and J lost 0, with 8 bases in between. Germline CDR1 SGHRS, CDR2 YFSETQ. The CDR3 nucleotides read TGCGCCAGCAGCGCTCAGGACTCCTACAATGAGCAGTTCTTC. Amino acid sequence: CASSAQDSYNEQFF.

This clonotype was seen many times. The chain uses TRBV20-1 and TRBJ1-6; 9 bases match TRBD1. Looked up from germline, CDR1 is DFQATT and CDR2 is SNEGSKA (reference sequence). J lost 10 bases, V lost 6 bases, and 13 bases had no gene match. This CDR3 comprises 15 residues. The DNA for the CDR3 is TGCAGTGCGAAGTCCCCGGACAGGGGAGGATCACCCCTCCACTTT. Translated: CSAKSPDRGGSPLHF.

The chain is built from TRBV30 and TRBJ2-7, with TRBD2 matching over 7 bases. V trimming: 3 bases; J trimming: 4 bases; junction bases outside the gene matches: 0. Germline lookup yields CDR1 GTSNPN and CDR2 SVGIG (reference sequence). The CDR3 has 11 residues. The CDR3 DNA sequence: TGTGCCTGGAGGGGAGGGTACGAGCAGTACTTC. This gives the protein CAWRGGYEQYF.

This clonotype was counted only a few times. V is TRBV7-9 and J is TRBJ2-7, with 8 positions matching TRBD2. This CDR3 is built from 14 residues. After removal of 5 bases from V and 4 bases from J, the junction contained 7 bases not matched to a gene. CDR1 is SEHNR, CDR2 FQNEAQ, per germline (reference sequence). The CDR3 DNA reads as TGTGCCAGCAGCCCAAGCGGGAGTCTTTACGAGCAGTACTTC. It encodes CASSPSGSLYEQYF.

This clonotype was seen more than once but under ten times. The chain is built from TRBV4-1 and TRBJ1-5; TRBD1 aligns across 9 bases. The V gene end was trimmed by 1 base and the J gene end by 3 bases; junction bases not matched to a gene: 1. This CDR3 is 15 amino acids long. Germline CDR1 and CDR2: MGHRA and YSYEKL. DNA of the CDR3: TGCGCCAGCAGCCAAGGGGACAGGGACAATCAGCCCCAGCATTTT. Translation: CASSQGDRDNQPQHF.

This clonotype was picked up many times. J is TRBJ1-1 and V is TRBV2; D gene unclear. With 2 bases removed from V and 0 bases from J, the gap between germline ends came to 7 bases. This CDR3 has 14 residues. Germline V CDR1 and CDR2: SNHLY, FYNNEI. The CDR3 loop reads CASSERSMNTEAFF. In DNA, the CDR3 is TGTGCCAGCAGTGAACGCAGCATGAACACTGAAGCTTTCTTT.

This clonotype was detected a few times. The CDR3 DNA reads TGCGCCAGCAGCTTGGAGGTAGGGGCTAAGGGCAATGAGCAGTTCTTC. The encoded protein is CASSLEVGAKGNEQFF. J is TRBJ2-1 and V is TRBV5-1; D might be TRBD1 (5 bases). V gave up 0 bases and J gave up 6 bases, with 16 bases separating them. CDR1 is SGHRS, CDR2 YFSETQ, per germline. This CDR3 has 16 residues.

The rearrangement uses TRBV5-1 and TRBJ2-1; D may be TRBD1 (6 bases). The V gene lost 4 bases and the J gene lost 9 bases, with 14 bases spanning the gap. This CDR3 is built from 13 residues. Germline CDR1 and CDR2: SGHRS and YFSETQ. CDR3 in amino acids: CASSGGRALEQFF. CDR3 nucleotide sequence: TGCGCCAGCAGCGGGGGCCGAGCCCTTGAGCAGTTCTTC.

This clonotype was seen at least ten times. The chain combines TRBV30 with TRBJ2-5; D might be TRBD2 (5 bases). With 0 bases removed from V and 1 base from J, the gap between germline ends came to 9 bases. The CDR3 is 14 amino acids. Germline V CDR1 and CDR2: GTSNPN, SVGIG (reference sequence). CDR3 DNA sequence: TGTGCCTGGAGTGTACGGGGTCCCCAAGAGACCCAGTACTTC. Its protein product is CAWSVRGPQETQYF.

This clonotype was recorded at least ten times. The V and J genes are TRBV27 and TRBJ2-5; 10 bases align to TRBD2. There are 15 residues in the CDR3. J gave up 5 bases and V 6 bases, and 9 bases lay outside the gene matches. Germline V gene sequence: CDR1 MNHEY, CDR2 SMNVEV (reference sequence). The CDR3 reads CASSVAGGFGETQYF. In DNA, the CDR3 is TGTGCCAGCAGCGTAGCGGGAGGCTTCGGGGAGACCCAGTACTTC.

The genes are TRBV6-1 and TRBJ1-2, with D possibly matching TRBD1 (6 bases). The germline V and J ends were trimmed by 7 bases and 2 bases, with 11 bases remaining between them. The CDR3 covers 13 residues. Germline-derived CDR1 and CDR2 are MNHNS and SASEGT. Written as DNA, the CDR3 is TGTGCCAGCATATCCCAGGGGAACTATGGCTACACCTTC. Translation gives CASISQGNYGYTF.

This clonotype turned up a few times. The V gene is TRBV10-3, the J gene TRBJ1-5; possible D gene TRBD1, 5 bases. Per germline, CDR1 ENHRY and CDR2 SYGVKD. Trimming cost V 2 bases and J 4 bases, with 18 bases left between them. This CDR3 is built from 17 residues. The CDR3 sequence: CAISETGLPDGNQPQHF. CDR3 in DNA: TGTGCCATCAGTGAGACGGGACTCCCAGATGGTAATCAGCCCCAGCATTTT.

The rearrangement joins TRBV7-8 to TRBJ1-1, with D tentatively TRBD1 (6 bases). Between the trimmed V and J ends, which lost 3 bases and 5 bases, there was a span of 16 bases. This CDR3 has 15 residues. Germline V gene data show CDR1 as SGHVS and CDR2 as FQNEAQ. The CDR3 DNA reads TGTGCCAGCAGCTTGGGGGCGGGACGCCCAACTGAAGCTTTCTTT. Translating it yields CASSLGAGRPTEAFF.